The 25 T cell receptor beta chains listed next were all sequenced from one sample in a study of control samples from healthy donors and cancer patients. TCRdb's copy holds only in-frame clones and misses some; the assay was immunoSEQ multiplex PCR. This table has about 160,000 clones, 96% appearing once. The specimen sequenced was blood. These receptor sequences come from a woman between 25 and 40 years old in good health.

The chain couples TRBV28 to TRBJ1-2; 8 bases align to TRBD1. J lost 6 bases, V lost 5 bases, and 11 bases had no gene match. Germline V CDR1 and CDR2: MDHEN, SYDVKM. The CDR3 is 15 residues long. CDR3 nucleotide sequence: TGTGCCAGCAGTCCTGTACAGGGGGGAGGGCATGGCTACACCTTC. Translated: CASSPVQGGGHGYTF.

The V and J genes are TRBV28 and TRBJ2-1, with TRBD2 matching over 7 bases. CDR1 and CDR2 from the germline V gene are MDHEN and SYDVKM. This CDR3 has 17 amino acids. Trimming removed 5 bases from V and 5 bases from J; junction bases left unmatched: 15. The CDR3 region is CASSPKTSLHFNNEQFF. CDR3 DNA: TGTGCCAGCAGTCCGAAGACTAGCCTTCATTTTAACAATGAGCAGTTCTTC.

V and J are TRBV9 and TRBJ2-3, with TRBD2 identical over 11 bases. Germline CDR1 SGDLS, CDR2 YYNGEE. V lost 3 bases and J lost 6; bases outside the gene matches: 9. There are 16 residues in the CDR3. The CDR3, as DNA: TGTGCCAGCAGCGAGCTGGTAGCGGGAGGGACGGATACGCAGTATTTT. Amino acid sequence: CASSELVAGGTDTQYF.

J is TRBJ1-2 and V is TRBV3-1 (or the pseudogene TRBV3-2); D may be TRBD1 (6 bases). Between the trimmed V and J ends, which lost 7 bases and 4 bases, there was a span of 13 bases. In germline, CDR1 is LGHDT, CDR2 YNNKEL (reference sequence). The CDR3 has 13 amino acids. As DNA, the CDR3 is TGTGCCAGCACCCCAAGGGGGGGCTATGGCTACACCTTC. This codes for CASTPRGGYGYTF.

The chain links TRBV4-2 to TRBJ2-7, with 8 bases identical to TRBD1. This CDR3 contains 15 residues. V trimming: 3 bases; J trimming: 0 bases; junction bases outside the gene matches: 4. Germline V gives CDR1 LGHNA, CDR2 YNFKEQ. CDR3 bases: TGTGCCAGCAGCCAGACAGGGGACCACTCCTACGAGCAGTACTTC. This codes for CASSQTGDHSYEQYF.

Remarks on this clone: The sample has other DNA sequences that encode this CDR3 too. The rearrangement uses TRBV7-6 and TRBJ2-2, with 8 nucleotides matching TRBD2. V lost 1 base and J lost 6; bases outside the gene matches: 1. This CDR3 region has 14 residues. Germline lookup yields CDR1 SGHVS and CDR2 FNYEAQ. The CDR3 loop is CASSLVSGAGELFF. The CDR3, as DNA: TGTGCCAGCAGCTTAGTTAGCGGGGCCGGGGAGCTGTTTTTT.

V usage is TRBV27 and J usage is TRBJ2-3; no clear D. Germline lookup yields CDR1 MNHEY and CDR2 SMNVEV (reference sequence). This CDR3 has 20 residues. The V end lost 2 bases, the J end lost 0 bases, and 24 bases lay between the germline ends. CDR3 in amino acids: CASSLLNPGFRRRSTDTQYF. CDR3 DNA sequence: TGTGCCAGCAGTTTACTAAACCCGGGCTTTAGACGGAGAAGCACAGATACGCAGTATTTT.

In its sample, this clone was seen once. This chain connects TRBV30 to TRBJ1-2, with 8 nucleotides matching TRBD1. This CDR3 comprises 15 residues. Trimming cost V 0 bases and J 4 bases; bases outside gene matches: 7. Looked up from germline, CDR1 is GTSNPN and CDR2 is SVGIG (reference sequence). The CDR3 loop reads CAWSVQTGGSYGYTF. The CDR3, as DNA: TGTGCCTGGAGTGTACAAACAGGGGGTAGCTATGGCTACACCTTC. Drawing the rest from reference TRBV30 and TRBJ1-2, the complete variable domain is SQTIHQWPATLVQPVGSPLSLECTVEGTSNPNLYWYRQAAGRGLQLLFYSVGIGQISSEVPQNLSASRPQDRQFILSSKKLLLSDSGFYLCAWSVQTGGSYGYTFGSGTRLTVV.

This chain joins TRBV9 and TRBJ2-7; tentative D call: TRBD1 (5 bases). Deletions cut 0 bases from V and 3 bases from J, with 10 bases between. Germline V gives CDR1 SGDLS, CDR2 YYNGEE. The CDR3 extends over 14 amino acids. The CDR3 loop reads CASSVEDTYYEQYF. CDR3 coding DNA: TGTGCCAGCAGCGTAGAGGACACCTACTACGAGCAGTACTTC. Full variable domain (missing parts from reference TRBV9 and TRBJ2-7): DSGVTQTPKHLITATGQRVTLRCSPRSGDLSVYWYQQSLDQGLQFLIQYYNGEERAKGNILERFSAQQFPDLHSELNLSSLELGDSALYFCASSVEDTYYEQYFGPGTRLTVT.

The J gene is TRBJ1-3, the V gene TRBV25-1; D uncertain. CDR1 is MGHDK and CDR2 is SYGVNS in the germline V gene. The CDR3 runs to 16 residues. V lost 1 base and J lost 1, with 11 bases in between. This chain's CDR3 is CASSESIGSSGNTIYF. DNA of the CDR3: TGTGCCAGCAGTGAATCCATCGGCTCTTCTGGAAACACCATATATTTT. The full variable domain, its missing parts supplied by reference TRBV25-1 and TRBJ1-3, is EADIYQTPRYLVIGTGKKITLECSQTMGHDKMYWYQQDPGMELHLIHYSYGVNSTEKGDLSSESTVSRIRTEHFPLTLESARPSHTSQYLCASSESIGSSGNTIYFGEGSWLTVV.

V and J are TRBV5-8 and TRBJ1-1, with unresolved D. The CDR3 loop spans 13 amino acids. The germline V gene has CDR1 SGHTS and CDR2 YDEGEE. Trimming cost V 4 bases and J 5 bases, with 12 bases left between them. The CDR3 region is CASSRGGVTEAFF. DNA of the CDR3: TGTGCCAGCAGCCGGGGTGGTGTGACTGAAGCTTTCTTT.

The rearrangement uses TRBV6-5 and TRBJ2-7, with 7 bases aligning to TRBD2. Trimming took 10 bases from V and 6 from J; bases not matched to a gene: 12. Germline CDR1 MNHEY, CDR2 SVGAGI. The CDR3 is 13 residues long. DNA for the CDR3: TGTGCCACCGCGGCACTAGCGCTAAGCGAGCAGTACTTC. It translates to CATAALALSEQYF.

This sequence joins TRBV28 and TRBJ1-4, with 8 bases lining up with TRBD1. After removal of 5 bases from V and 4 bases from J, the junction contained 6 bases not matched to a gene. Germline values: CDR1 MDHEN, CDR2 SYDVKM. The CDR3 is 15 residues long. Written as DNA, the CDR3 is TGTGCCAGCAGTGCGTGGACAGGGCTTAATGAAAAACTGTTTTTT. This sequence encodes CASSAWTGLNEKLFF. Full variable domain (missing parts from reference TRBV28 and TRBJ1-4): DVKVTQSSRYLVKRTGEKVFLECVQDMDHENMFWYRQDPGLGLRLIYFSYDVKMKEKGDIPEGYSVSREKKERFSLILESASTNQTSMYLCASSAWTGLNEKLFFGSGTQLSVL.

The chain joins TRBV18 to TRBJ1-1; D possibly corresponds to TRBD1 (6 bases). The CDR3 consists of 14 residues. V was pared by 4 bases and J by 1 base, with 10 bases between. Germline loops: CDR1 KGHSH, CDR2 LQKENI. DNA for the CDR3: TGTGCCAGCTCACTGGGGGGGGCGAACACTGAAGCTTTCTTT. Its protein is CASSLGGANTEAFF.

This chain joins TRBV7-9 and TRBJ1-2, with 10 bases fitting TRBD1. V lost 1 base and J lost 6; bases outside the gene matches: 5. The germline V gene has CDR1 SEHNR and CDR2 FQNEAQ (reference sequence). The CDR3 consists of 15 residues. As DNA, the CDR3 is TGTGCCAGCAGCTTAGGGGACAGGGGAGCGGATGGCTACACCTTC. This translates into CASSLGDRGADGYTF.

The CDR3, as DNA: TGCGCCAGCAGCTTGCAGGGGGTGAACACTGAAGCTTTCTTT. As protein: CASSLQGVNTEAFF. The V and J genes are TRBV5-1 and TRBJ1-1, with 7 bases aligning to TRBD1. CDR3 length: 14 amino acids. V lost 1 base and J lost 0; bases outside the gene matches: 0. Per germline, CDR1 SGHRS and CDR2 YFSETQ.

For this clone: Germline and junction disagree at one end, which may indicate a read error. J is TRBJ2-2 and V is TRBV27; D is possibly TRBD1 (6 bases). Germline loops: CDR1 MNHEY, CDR2 SMNVEV (reference sequence). CDR3 size: 15 residues. CDR3 DNA: TGTGCCAGCAGCCCGGGACATTTGAACACCGGGGAGCTGCTTTTT. The encoded protein is CASSPGHLNTGELLF.

The V call is TRBV19, the J call TRBJ1-5; 8 nucleotides agree with TRBD1. This CDR3 has 16 residues. CDR1 LNHDA and CDR2 SQIVND come from the germline V gene (reference sequence). The ends lost 5 bases at V and 0 bases at J; junction bases unmatched: 6. CDR3 bases: TGTGCCAGTAGTCCCCCCGGGACAGGTAGCAATCAGCCCCAGCATTTT. Amino acid sequence: CASSPPGTGSNQPQHF. Full variable domain (rest looked up from reference TRBV19 and TRBJ1-5): DGGITQSPKYLFRKEGQNVTLSCEQNLNHDAMYWYRQDPGQGLRLIYYSQIVNDFQKGDIAEGYSVSREKKESFPLTVTSAQKNPTAFYLCASSPPGTGSNQPQHFGDGTRLSIL.

The V and J genes are TRBV3-1 (or the pseudogene TRBV3-2) and TRBJ1-1, with D uncertain. Trimming took off 2 bases at V and 5 bases at J, with 12 bases between the two ends. This CDR3 is 14 amino acids long. The V gene's germline CDR1 is LGHDT and CDR2 YNNKEL (reference sequence). The DNA for the CDR3 is TGTGCCAGCAGCCAACGAGGAATCGAGACTGAAGCTTTCTTT. Translation: CASSQRGIETEAFF.

V gene TRBV6-2 or TRBV6-3 combines with J gene TRBJ1-5; maybe TRBD1 (6 bases). This CDR3 has 16 amino acids. Germline V lookup: CDR1 MNHEY, CDR2 SVGEGT. V was clipped by 2 bases and J by 2 bases, with 13 bases between them. CDR3 sequence (DNA): TGTGCCAGCAGTTACGCAGGGGCCTTCGGCAATCAGCCCCAGCATTTT. Amino acids: CASSYAGAFGNQPQHF.

The chain employs TRBV5-1 and TRBJ2-2; D gene uncertain. The CDR3 sequence is 13 residues long. Trimming pared 3 bases from V and 2 bases from J, leaving 5 bases between. The germline V gene has CDR1 SGHRS and CDR2 YFSETQ. CDR3 DNA sequence: TGCGCCAGCAGCTCAACTAACACCGGGGAGCTGTTTTTT. It specifies CASSSTNTGELFF.

The chain uses TRBV18 and TRBJ1-2; 7 bases fit TRBD1. Trimming removed 5 bases from V and 4 bases from J; junction bases left unmatched: 4. The germline CDR1 and CDR2 sequences are KGHSH and LQKENI. The CDR3 has 13 residues. The CDR3 DNA sequence: TGTGCCAGCTCAAAAGGGGGCAGCTATGGCTACACCTTC. It codes for CASSKGGSYGYTF.

The chain joins TRBV5-6 to TRBJ1-1; TRBD1 might be the D (6 bases). The CDR3 loop spans 14 amino acids. CDR1 SGHDT and CDR2 YYEEEE come from the germline V gene. The ends were cut back, 3 bases at V and 1 base at J, with 10 bases in the middle. The CDR3 nucleotides are TGTGCCAGCAGCTGGGGGGCGGCGAACACTGAAGCTTTCTTT. It yields the protein CASSWGAANTEAFF.

This chain joins TRBV5-1 and TRBJ1-6, with D hard to call. The length of the CDR3 is 14 residues. Germline V gene lookup returns CDR1 SGHRS and CDR2 YFSETQ. V lost 7 bases and J 5 bases, leaving 13 bases between the germline ends. CDR3 sequence (DNA): TGCGCCAGCCGATCCGCAATGAATAATTCACCCCTCCACTTT. Translated, it gives CASRSAMNNSPLHF.

This chain links TRBV14 with TRBJ2-7; D is possibly TRBD1 (6 bases). This CDR3 comprises 15 residues. Trimming cost V 4 bases and J 4 bases, with 17 bases left between them. CDR1 is SGHDN, CDR2 FVKESK, per germline. The CDR3 here is CASSLTGLRRYEQYF. Here the CDR3 DNA reads TGTGCCAGCAGCCTTACAGGGTTGCGTCGGTACGAGCAGTACTTC.